The entry below describes one T cell receptor beta chain. The data belong to a study of blood T cell repertoires in COVID-19. Across the study: Specimens from acute and convalescent COVID-19 originated in the United States, Italy and Spain. Sources were T cells, B-cell-depleted T cells, or PBMCs; the material itself was cDNA or gDNA.

This CDR3 has 14 amino acids. The germline gives CDR1 SGHTA, CDR2 FQGNSA. V was trimmed by 4 bases and J by 3 bases, leaving 12 bases between them. In the authors' workflow: Amplification with reference gene primers provided the estimates of nucleated cell counts. Profiled with immunoSEQ multiplex PCR; TCRdb holds only in-frame clones, not every one. That table is the source of V, J and clone size, and D and trimming were worked out from the DNA. Altogether 35,000 to 40,000 clones are present, 84% being singletons, with the ten largest covering approximately 15%. The sample was peripheral blood. The chain employs TRBV7-2 and TRBJ1-2; maybe TRBD1 (5 bases). This clonotype was sampled from a man aged 50-60 years with active or convalescent COVID-19. The CDR3 loop is CASSSDTGHYGYTF. The CDR3 nucleotides are TGTGCCAGCAGCTCCGATACAGGACACTATGGCTACACCTTC.